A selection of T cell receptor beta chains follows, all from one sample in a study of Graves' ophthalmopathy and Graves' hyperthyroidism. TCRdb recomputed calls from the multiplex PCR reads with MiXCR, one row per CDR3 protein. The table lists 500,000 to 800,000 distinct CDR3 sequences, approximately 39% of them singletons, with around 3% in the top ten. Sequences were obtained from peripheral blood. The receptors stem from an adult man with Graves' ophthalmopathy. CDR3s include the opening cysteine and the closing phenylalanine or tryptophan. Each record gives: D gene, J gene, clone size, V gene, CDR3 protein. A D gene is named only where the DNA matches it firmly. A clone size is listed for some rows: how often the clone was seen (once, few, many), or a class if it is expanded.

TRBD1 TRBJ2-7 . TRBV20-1 CSASSRTGYEQYF
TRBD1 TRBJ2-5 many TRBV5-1 CASSSARTGQETQYF
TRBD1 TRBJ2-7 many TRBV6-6 CATRQGANYEQYF
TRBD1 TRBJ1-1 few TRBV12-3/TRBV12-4 CASSRTGTGIEAFF
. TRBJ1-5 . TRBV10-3 CASPGGSNQPQHF
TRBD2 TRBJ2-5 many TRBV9 CASSVEPSGEETQYF
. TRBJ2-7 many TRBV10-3 CAISERSYEQYF
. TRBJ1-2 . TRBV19 CASGVLNYGYTF
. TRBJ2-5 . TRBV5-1 CASSILPGGETQYF
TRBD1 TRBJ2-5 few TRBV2 CASSPGQGPWSETQYF
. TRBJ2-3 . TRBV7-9 CASSRIGTSTDTQYF
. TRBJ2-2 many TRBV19 CASTHTGELFF
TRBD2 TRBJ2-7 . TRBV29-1 CSVARGGFYEQYF
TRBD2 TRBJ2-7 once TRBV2 CASSEGTGGGYEQYF
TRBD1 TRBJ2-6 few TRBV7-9 CASSPPTGIVTGANVLTF
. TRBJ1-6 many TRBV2 CASSEAARGSSYNSPLHF
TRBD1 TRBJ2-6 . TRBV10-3 CAISASVTGGDTEAF
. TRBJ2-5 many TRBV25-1 CASSDPQGQETQYF
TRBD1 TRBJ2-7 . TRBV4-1 CASSQDKTGGAYEQYF
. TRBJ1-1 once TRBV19 CASSIVGKTEAFF
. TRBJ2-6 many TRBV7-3 CASSLRVGPSGANVLTF
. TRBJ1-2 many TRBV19 CASNLGSLNGYTF
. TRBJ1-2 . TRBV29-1 CSAILQGYTF
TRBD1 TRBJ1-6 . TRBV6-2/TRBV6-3 CASQTPQGAGSPLHF
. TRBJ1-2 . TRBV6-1 CASSEASGTRYGYTF
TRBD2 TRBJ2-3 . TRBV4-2 CASSVGGALDTQYF
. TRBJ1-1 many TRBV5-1 CASSPQAIRQEAFF
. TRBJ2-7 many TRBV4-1 CASSQQGTAYEQYF
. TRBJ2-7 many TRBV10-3 CASSEWTARSYEQYF
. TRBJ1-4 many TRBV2 CASSWQDGNNEKLFF
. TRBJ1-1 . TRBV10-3 CAITGGENTEAFF
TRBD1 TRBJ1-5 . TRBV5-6 CASSAATGGGLQPQHF
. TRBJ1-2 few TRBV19 CTSSIEHKEGYTF
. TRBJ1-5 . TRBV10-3 CAISEILRIEQPQHF
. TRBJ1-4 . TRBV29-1 CSVTATEELFF
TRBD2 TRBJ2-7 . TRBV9 CASSVGGDYPYEQYF
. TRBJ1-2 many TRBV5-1 CASSLTRDHYGYTF